Sequencing of this T cell receptor (beta chain) was carried out in a study of response to subunit inactivated influenza vaccine. The table lists this clonotype with a few counts. TCRdb processed the RT-PCR reads anew with MiXCR; each CDR3 protein has one entry. The sample lists 800,000 or so distinct CDR3 sequences, 21% occurring once. The CDR3 totals 15 residues. V gave up 2 bases and J gave up 3 bases, with 12 bases separating them. CDR1 and CDR2 from the germline V gene are LNHDA and SQIVND (reference sequence). This chain links TRBV19 with TRBJ2-3; D may be TRBD2 (6 bases). This TCR derives from a man in his fifties who received an inactivated influenza vaccine. Material: PBMCs from blood, obtained more than 4 days after vaccination. The CDR3 DNA reads TGTGCCAGTAGTATACCTACCGCGGGGACAGATACGCAGTATTTT. Translated: CASSIPTAGTDTQYF.